The 30 T cell receptor beta chains listed next were all sequenced from one sample in a study of blood T cell repertoires in COVID-19 (dated by TCRdb to between 2020 and 2021). Library construction relied on the immunoSEQ multiplex PCR assay. TCRdb carries this immuneACCESS record with in-frame sequences only. Its versions omit some clonotypes, under half of them owing to an unresolved V gene in the studies checked, with the rest unexplained. The sample has fewer than 85,000 clones on record, 88% of them singletons. Of the sample, around a tenth falls within the top ten clones. Sample: peripheral blood. These receptor sequences come from a human donor in a cohort sampled during active COVID-19.

CDR3 protein: CASSLAGHLNTEAFF. Written as DNA, the CDR3 is TGTGCCAGCAGCTTAGCGGGACACCTGAACACTGAAGCTTTCTTT. The chain joins TRBV7-6 to TRBJ1-1; D is perhaps TRBD1 (6 bases). Trimming took 0 bases from V and 0 from J, leaving 8 bases between them. Germline assignment: CDR1 SGHVS and CDR2 FNYEAQ. The CDR3 has 15 amino acids.

The chain combines TRBV5-4 with TRBJ1-4, with 9 positions matching TRBD1. Germline V lookup: CDR1 SGHNT, CDR2 YYREEE (reference sequence). V was clipped by 1 base and J by 5 bases; unmatched bases: 3. The CDR3 is made up of 15 amino acids. The CDR3: CASSLQTGGNEKLFF. The CDR3 DNA is TGTGCCAGCAGCTTGCAGACAGGGGGGAATGAAAAACTGTTTTTT. The full variable domain, completed using reference TRBV5-4 and TRBJ1-4, is ETGVTQSPTHLIKTRGQQVTLRCSSQSGHNTVSWYQQALGQGPQFIFQYYREEENGRGNFPPRFSGLQFPNYSSELNVNALELDDSALYLCASSLQTGGNEKLFFGSGTQLSVL.

The chain links TRBV5-1 to TRBJ2-3, with 7 bases identical to TRBD2. The CDR3 extends over 16 amino acids. CDR1 SGHRS and CDR2 YFSETQ come from the germline V gene. Unmatched junction bases numbered 9, after V lost 4 bases and J lost 1 base. The DNA for the CDR3 is TGCGCCAGCAGCCAGGAGGGTCGGGAGGGCACAGATACGCAGTATTTT. Residues: CASSQEGREGTDTQYF.

The rearrangement links TRBV4-1 to TRBJ1-6; D is uncertain. Germline V gene sequence: CDR1 MGHRA, CDR2 YSYEKL. This CDR3 comprises 16 residues. Trimming shortened V by 5 bases and J by 5 bases, and 16 bases separated the two germline ends. Here the CDR3 DNA reads TGCGCCAGCAGCAACTTCGACACTGCTCATAATTCACCCCTCCACTTT. As protein: CASSNFDTAHNSPLHF.

A word on this clone: Other DNA sequences in the same sample also yield this CDR3. The J gene is TRBJ2-7, the V gene TRBV7-2; 11 nucleotides line up with TRBD2. This CDR3 spans 13 amino acids. V lost 1 base to trimming and J lost 7 bases; unmatched junction nucleotides: 0. Germline CDR1 reads SGHTA; CDR2 reads FQGNSA. The chain's CDR3 is CASSLGLAGEQYF. For the CDR3, the DNA is TGTGCCAGCAGCTTAGGACTAGCGGGGGAGCAGTACTTC. Based on the CDR3 plus reference TRBV7-2 and TRBJ2-7, the full variable domain is GAGVSQSPSNKVTEKGKDVELRCDPISGHTALYWYRQSLGQGLEFLIYFQGNSAPDKSGLPSDRFSAERTGGSVSTLTIQRTQQEDSAVYLCASSLGLAGEQYFGPGTRLTVT.

This chain connects TRBV7-9 to TRBJ2-1; perhaps TRBD2 as D (5 bases). The CDR3 covers 17 residues. Trimming removed 2 bases from V and 0 bases from J, with 14 bases in between. Germline CDR1 and CDR2: SEHNR and FQNEAQ (reference sequence). The CDR3 DNA reads TGTGCCAGCAGCTTATTATCGGGGATCCGCTCCTACAATGAGCAGTTCTTC. This sequence encodes CASSLLSGIRSYNEQFF.

V usage is TRBV9 and J usage is TRBJ2-2; the D gene is possibly TRBD1 (6 bases). Germline values: CDR1 SGDLS, CDR2 YYNGEE. V dropped 3 bases and J dropped 4 bases, with 16 bases sitting between them. This CDR3 has 16 amino acids. The CDR3 loop reads CASSASGQPGTGELFF. CDR3 sequence (DNA): TGTGCCAGCAGCGCGTCCGGACAGCCGGGCACCGGGGAGCTGTTTTTT.

The chain links TRBV19 to TRBJ2-2; 12 nucleotides line up with TRBD2. V lost 7 bases and J lost 6; bases outside the gene matches: 6. Germline lookup yields CDR1 LNHDA and CDR2 SQIVND (reference sequence). The CDR3 runs 15 residues. In nucleotides, the CDR3 is TGTGCCAGTAAAAATCTAGCGGGGGGGGCCGGGGAGCTGTTTTTT. Amino acids: CASKNLAGGAGELFF. The full variable domain, its missing parts supplied by reference TRBV19 and TRBJ2-2, is DGGITQSPKYLFRKEGQNVTLSCEQNLNHDAMYWYRQDPGQGLRLIYYSQIVNDFQKGDIAEGYSVSREKKESFPLTVTSAQKNPTAFYLCASKNLAGGAGELFFGEGSRLTVL.

The CDR3 region is CAWSVTRKSSGNTIYF. The CDR3 region has the DNA TGTGCCTGGAGTGTAACGCGAAAGAGCTCTGGAAACACCATATATTTT. The J gene is TRBJ1-3, the V gene TRBV30; no reliable D call. CDR3 size: 16 residues. The germline CDR1 and CDR2 sequences are GTSNPN and SVGIG (reference sequence). Deletions cut 0 bases from V and 0 bases from J, with 12 bases between.

This sequence joins TRBV6-1 and TRBJ1-4; D call uncertain. The CDR3 covers 15 residues. Germline loops: CDR1 MNHNS, CDR2 SASEGT. Trimming took 3 bases from V and 8 from J, leaving 16 bases between them. The CDR3 DNA sequence: TGTGCCAGCAGTGAGGAGGACGCACATAAAGAAAAACTGTTTTTT. Translation: CASSEEDAHKEKLFF.

This clone was seen more than once but under ten times. This chain connects TRBV2 to TRBJ1-5, with TRBD1 as a possible D gene (5 bases). CDR3 length: 16 amino acids. Per germline, CDR1 SNHLY and CDR2 FYNNEI. V shed 2 bases and J shed 1 base, with 12 bases lying between them. The CDR3 is CASSESSGMSNQPQHF. The CDR3 coding sequence is TGTGCCAGCAGTGAAAGTTCAGGGATGAGCAATCAGCCCCAGCATTTT.

The V gene is TRBV6-5, the J gene TRBJ1-1; D possibly corresponds to TRBD1 (6 bases). Germline CDR1 MNHEY, CDR2 SVGAGI. The CDR3 has 15 amino acids. Trimming stripped 6 bases from V and 0 bases from J, with 14 bases between. DNA of the CDR3: TGTGCCAGCAGGGACGGGGACAAATTGAACACTGAAGCTTTCTTT. Translated, it gives CASRDGDKLNTEAFF.

This chain connects TRBV2 to TRBJ2-3; 11 nucleotides align to TRBD2. The CDR3 loop spans 15 amino acids. Looked up from germline, CDR1 is SNHLY and CDR2 is FYNNEI. The V and J ends lost 7 bases and 2 bases, in that order; junction bases with no gene match: 5. CDR3 sequence: CASTRLAGNTDTQYF. The CDR3 coding sequence is TGTGCCAGCACCCGACTAGCGGGGAACACAGATACGCAGTATTTT.

The chain has TRBV7-3 and TRBJ1-1; D possibly corresponds to TRBD1 (5 bases). CDR3 size: 14 residues. The germline V and J ends were trimmed by 1 base and 1 base, with 7 bases remaining between them. The germline V gene has CDR1 SGHTA and CDR2 FQGTGA. Here the CDR3 DNA reads TGTGCCAGCAGCTTAAGCGGGGCGAACACTGAAGCTTTCTTT. Translation: CASSLSGANTEAFF.

This rearrangement joins TRBV7-2 to TRBJ1-1; no definite D call. Trimming pared 0 bases from V and 6 bases from J, leaving 17 bases between. CDR1 SGHTA and CDR2 FQGNSA come from the germline V gene. CDR3 length: 16 residues. CDR3 region: CASSLAPSTHGAEAFF. Here the CDR3 DNA reads TGTGCCAGCAGCTTAGCACCGTCGACGCATGGAGCTGAAGCTTTCTTT.

V and J are TRBV5-6 and TRBJ1-1; maybe TRBD1 (5 bases). The V end was cut by 6 bases, the J end by 3 bases, with 18 bases between. Per the germline V gene, CDR1 is SGHDT and CDR2 is YYEEEE. This CDR3 has 15 amino acids. CDR3 protein: CASTMLAQGHTEAFF. The CDR3 bases are TGTGCCAGCACCATGCTCGCCCAGGGCCACACTGAAGCTTTCTTT.

V usage is TRBV5-1 and J usage is TRBJ1-3, with TRBD1 identical over 7 bases. The ends lost 4 bases at V and 2 bases at J; junction bases unmatched: 9. The CDR3 runs 16 residues. The germline CDR1 and CDR2 sequences are SGHRS and YFSETQ. The CDR3 loop reads CASSPTSGTAGNTIYF. In nucleotides, the CDR3 is TGCGCCAGCAGCCCAACGTCCGGGACAGCTGGAAACACCATATATTTT.

The chain has TRBV6-5 and TRBJ2-3, with D hard to call. The germline V gene has CDR1 MNHEY and CDR2 SVGAGI. V shed 3 bases and J shed 0 bases, with 7 bases lying between them. The CDR3 covers 14 residues. The chain's CDR3 is CASSYVPSTDTQYF. The DNA of the CDR3 is TGTGCCAGCAGTTATGTTCCTAGCACAGATACGCAGTATTTT.

This chain connects TRBV11-3 to TRBJ2-7; TRBD1 matches 9 bases. Germline CDR1 reads SGHNT; CDR2 reads YENEEA. Trimming at V came to 4 bases and at J to 3 bases, leaving 7 bases not matched to a gene. The CDR3 is 15 amino acids. CDR3 sequence: CASSSSGTGLYEQYF. DNA for the CDR3: TGTGCCAGCAGCTCCTCCGGGACAGGGCTCTACGAGCAGTACTTC.

The rearrangement links TRBV18 to TRBJ1-2; TRBD1 might be the D (6 bases). The CDR3 has 13 amino acids. Per the germline V gene, CDR1 is KGHSH and CDR2 is LQKENI. Between the trimmed V and J ends, which lost 2 bases and 4 bases, there was a span of 8 bases. This chain's CDR3 is CASSPRQVYGYTF. In DNA, the CDR3 is TGTGCCAGCTCACCAAGACAGGTCTATGGCTACACCTTC.

The chain links TRBV6-1 to TRBJ2-4; 10 bases are shared with TRBD1. CDR1 and CDR2 from the germline V gene are MNHNS and SASEGT. The CDR3 is made up of 20 amino acids. J lost 3 bases, V lost 2 bases, and 16 bases had no gene match. The CDR3: CASSESAAAGTGEIKNIQYF. The CDR3 bases are TGTGCCAGCAGTGAAAGTGCGGCTGCCGGGACAGGGGAAATCAAAAACATTCAGTACTTC.

In its sample, this clone was seen once. The gene calls are TRBV7-2 and TRBJ2-7, with 9 positions matching TRBD2. Germline loops: CDR1 SGHTA, CDR2 FQGNSA. This CDR3 region has 15 residues. After removal of 1 base from V and 2 bases from J, the junction contained 3 bases not matched to a gene. In DNA, the CDR3 is TGTGCCAGCAGCTTAGAGGGCGGGAGGGCCTACGAGCAGTACTTC. Amino acid sequence: CASSLEGGRAYEQYF.

This clone was seen only once. The chain recombines TRBV4-2 with TRBJ2-3; tentatively, D is TRBD1 (6 bases). With 3 bases removed from V and 0 bases from J, the gap between germline ends came to 13 bases. Germline V gives CDR1 LGHNA, CDR2 YNFKEQ. The CDR3 runs 16 residues. In nucleotides, the CDR3 is TGTGCCAGCAGCCAGGGGGCGCGGTCTAGCACAGATACGCAGTATTTT. Its protein product is CASSQGARSSTDTQYF.

The chain carries TRBV24-1 and TRBJ2-3; 10 bases line up with TRBD1. This CDR3 region has 18 residues. Germline lookup yields CDR1 KGHDR and CDR2 SFDVKD. The V segment lost 4 bases and the J segment 3 bases; nucleotides outside the gene matches: 12. CDR3 sequence: CATSDPFGDRGGTDTQYF. The DNA for the CDR3 is TGTGCCACCAGTGACCCATTTGGGGACAGGGGTGGTACAGATACGCAGTATTTT.

The V gene is TRBV19, the J gene TRBJ1-1; the D is unclear. Trimming removed 8 bases at V and 3 bases at J, with 4 bases between. This CDR3 region has 10 residues. Germline CDR1 LNHDA, CDR2 SQIVND (reference sequence). The CDR3 is CASADTEAFF. CDR3 sequence (DNA): TGTGCCAGTGCGGACACTGAAGCTTTCTTT.

The CDR3 DNA is TGTGCCACCAGTGATCGCGCAGGCGAGCAGTACTTC. This encodes CATSDRAGEQYF. The V and J genes are TRBV24-1 and TRBJ2-7; no clear D. Deletions cut 3 bases from V and 6 bases from J, with 8 bases between. The CDR3 loop spans 12 amino acids. Germline V lookup: CDR1 KGHDR, CDR2 SFDVKD.

This clone occurred a few times. J is TRBJ2-2 and V is TRBV24-1; D not certain. The CDR3 contains 12 residues. Germline V gene data show CDR1 as KGHDR and CDR2 as SFDVKD. V was shortened by 5 bases and J by 7 bases, with 7 bases between the two germline ends. The CDR3 protein is CATSALVGELFF. The CDR3 DNA is TGTGCCACCAGTGCTCTCGTCGGGGAGCTGTTTTTT.

The chain couples TRBV6-6 to TRBJ2-7; 7 bases match TRBD1. The V segment lost 7 bases and the J segment 7 bases; nucleotides outside the gene matches: 7. The CDR3 has 12 residues. Germline V lookup: CDR1 MNHNY, CDR2 SVGAGI (reference sequence). CDR3 nucleotide sequence: TGTGCCAGCACCTCACCGGGACAGGAGCAGTACTTC. Translated, it gives CASTSPGQEQYF.

The chain joins TRBV10-2 to TRBJ2-1; 9 bases are shared with TRBD1. Looked up from germline, CDR1 is WSHSY and CDR2 is SAAADI. This CDR3 contains 18 residues. Trimming cost V 4 bases and J 6 bases; bases outside gene matches: 16. Here the CDR3 DNA reads TGCGCCAGCAGTGGGCCCCGGGACAGGGTCCGGTTTTTCAATGAGCAGTTCTTC. This gives the protein CASSGPRDRVRFFNEQFF.

A few counts support this clone. The chain links TRBV7-6 to TRBJ2-7, with 7 bases identical to TRBD1. The V gene end was trimmed by 5 bases and the J gene end by 7 bases; junction bases not matched to a gene: 8. The germline V gene encodes CDR1 SGHVS and CDR2 FNYEAQ. The CDR3 extends over 13 amino acids. CDR3 in DNA: TGTGCCAGCAGCACCGGACAGGCGAAGGAGCAGTACTTC. The encoded protein is CASSTGQAKEQYF. Full variable domain (rest looked up from reference TRBV7-6 and TRBJ2-7): GAGVSQSPRYKVTKRGQDVALRCDPISGHVSLYWYRQALGQGPEFLTYFNYEAQQDKSGLPNDRFSAERPEGSISTLTIQRTEQRDSAMYRCASSTGQAKEQYFGPGTRLTVT.